One sample yielded the 20 T cell receptor beta chains listed below, sequenced in a study of blood T cell repertoires in COVID-19 (dated by TCRdb to 2018 to 2020). The protocol used for the library was the immunoSEQ multiplex PCR assay. TCRdb took this table from immuneACCESS and kept in-frame rearrangements with V and J called. Such tables lack part of the clones; where checked against another copy, unresolved V genes explain under half of the gap, and the rest is unexplained. The sample table shows around 300,000 clones, and approximately 90% are seen once. The leading ten clones occupy around 5.8% of the sample. Sample: PBMCs or T cells enriched from blood (not recorded which). These receptor sequences come from a woman in her thirties or forties who had recovered from COVID-19.

The chain employs TRBV18 and TRBJ2-7, with 7 bases that match TRBD2. V lost 6 bases, J lost 3 bases, and 8 bases stayed unmatched. The CDR3 is made up of 14 amino acids. Germline-derived CDR1 and CDR2 are KGHSH and LQKENI. The CDR3 DNA reads TGTGCCAGCTCCGCCGACGGGGGGAGCTACGAGCAGTACTTC. Protein sequence: CASSADGGSYEQYF.

The V call is TRBV7-9, the J call TRBJ1-1, with D possibly being TRBD1 (5 bases). The CDR3 contains 14 residues. The V and J ends lost 5 bases and 0 bases respectively, with 10 bases between them. CDR1 SEHNR and CDR2 FQNEAQ come from the germline V gene (reference sequence). For the CDR3, the DNA is TGTGCCAGCAGCCGGGGCGGGATGAACACTGAAGCTTTCTTT. This encodes CASSRGGMNTEAFF.

This chain uses TRBV7-2 with TRBJ1-4; D call uncertain. Per the germline V gene, CDR1 is SGHTA and CDR2 is FQGNSA. The V end was cut by 3 bases, the J end by 5 bases, with 10 bases between. The CDR3 sequence is 14 residues long. In DNA, the CDR3 is TGTGCCAGCAGCTTTCACAGTGCAAATGAAAAACTGTTTTTT. The encoded protein is CASSFHSANEKLFF.

This chain joins TRBV24-1 and TRBJ1-5; D unclear. CDR1 is KGHDR and CDR2 is SFDVKD in the germline V gene. The CDR3 has 8 amino acids. For the CDR3, the DNA is TGTTGCGGTCAGCCCCAGCATTTT. It encodes CCGQPQHF.

This clone was picked up many times. The rearrangement links TRBV4-2 to TRBJ1-4; 12 bases fit TRBD1. This CDR3 contains 17 residues. The ends lost 7 bases at V and 5 bases at J; junction bases unmatched: 11. CDR1 LGHNA and CDR2 YNFKEQ come from the germline V gene. CDR3 DNA: TGTGCCAGCACCACGGGACAGGGGGCGACGGGGAATGAAAAACTGTTTTTT. It codes for CASTTGQGATGNEKLFF.

The chain has TRBV6-5 and TRBJ2-1, with 11 nucleotides matching TRBD2. V was clipped by 2 bases and J by 8 bases; unmatched bases: 5. Per germline, CDR1 MNHEY and CDR2 SVGAGI. The CDR3 loop spans 15 amino acids. The chain's CDR3 is CASSYQLAGAYEQFF. The CDR3 bases are TGTGCCAGCAGTTACCAACTAGCGGGAGCATATGAGCAGTTCTTC.

The rearrangement uses TRBV7-2 and TRBJ2-1; 13 bases line up with TRBD2. This CDR3 is built from 15 residues. Germline CDR1 reads SGHTA; CDR2 reads FQGNSA. J gave up 6 bases and V 3 bases, and 2 bases lay outside the gene matches. CDR3 sequence (DNA): TGTGCCAGCAGCTTCCGGACTAGCGGGAGCAATGAGCAGTTCTTC. Encoded protein: CASSFRTSGSNEQFF.

The gene calls are TRBV7-2 and TRBJ2-7; 7 nucleotides match TRBD1. V shed 4 bases, J shed 2 bases, and the junction held 8 bases outside the gene matches. The CDR3 loop spans 15 amino acids. Germline CDR1 reads SGHTA; CDR2 reads FQGNSA. CDR3 nucleotides: TGTGCCAGCAGCTCCCCGACAGGGAGAACCTACGAGCAGTACTTC. Translated, it gives CASSSPTGRTYEQYF.

This rearrangement joins TRBV27 to TRBJ2-2; 9 bases match TRBD1. The CDR3 loop spans 16 amino acids. CDR1 is MNHEY, CDR2 SMNVEV, per germline (reference sequence). Trimming took 4 bases from V and 4 from J; bases not matched to a gene: 7. In DNA, the CDR3 is TGTGCCAGCAGTTCCCAGACAGGGGGTGTCACCGGGGAGCTGTTTTTT. It codes for CASSSQTGGVTGELFF.

This chain joins TRBV20-1 and TRBJ2-6; no clear D gene. CDR3 size: 11 residues. CDR1 is DFQATT and CDR2 is SNEGSKA in the germline V gene (reference sequence). The V end lost 4 bases, the J end lost 4 bases, and 2 bases lay between the germline ends. The DNA for the CDR3 is TGCAGTGCTATAGGGGCCAACGTCCTGACTTTC. It encodes CSAIGANVLTF.

In DNA form, the CDR3 reads TGTGCCAGCAGCCAAGCGGGATACGGGAACTATGGCTACACCTTC. It yields the protein CASSQAGYGNYGYTF. The chain uses TRBV5-8 and TRBJ1-2; D gene ambiguous. The germline V gene encodes CDR1 SGHTS and CDR2 YDEGEE. This CDR3 comprises 15 residues. The V and J ends lost 4 bases and 2 bases respectively, with 15 bases between them.

This chain uses TRBV28 with TRBJ1-2; 7 bases line up with TRBD1. Germline V gene data show CDR1 as MDHEN and CDR2 as SYDVKM. This CDR3 is 13 amino acids long. V lost 4 bases to trimming and J lost 9 bases; unmatched junction nucleotides: 8. As DNA, the CDR3 is TGTGCCAGCAGTTCATACGGACAGGCTAGCTACACCTTC. The encoded protein is CASSSYGQASYTF.

CDR3 region: CAWRGTGERSYGYTF. DNA for the CDR3: TGTGCCTGGAGAGGTACAGGGGAAAGGAGCTATGGCTACACCTTC. The chain recombines TRBV30 with TRBJ1-2, with 7 nucleotides matching TRBD1. Per the germline V gene, CDR1 is GTSNPN and CDR2 is SVGIG (reference sequence). The trim removed 3 bases at V and 4 bases at J, leaving 11 bases unmatched. This CDR3 has 15 amino acids.

The rearrangement uses TRBV6-1 and TRBJ1-1; no clear D. The V and J ends lost 2 bases and 5 bases respectively, with 9 bases between them. CDR3 length equals 13 residues. Germline loops: CDR1 MNHNS, CDR2 SASEGT. Here the CDR3 reads CASSELGSTEAFF. CDR3 nucleotides: TGTGCCAGCAGTGAACTGGGGAGTACTGAAGCTTTCTTT.

The gene calls are TRBV9 and TRBJ1-3, with TRBD1 as a possible D gene (6 bases). The CDR3 runs to 17 residues. V lost 4 bases, J lost 4 bases, and 21 bases lay in between. Germline V gene lookup returns CDR1 SGDLS and CDR2 YYNGEE. The CDR3 DNA follows: TGTGCCAGCAGCCCCCGTGGGCGCCAGGGGCGAGGAAACACCATATATTTT. It is translated as CASSPRGRQGRGNTIYF.

This clone occurred once. The genes are TRBV5-1 and TRBJ2-3, with no clear D. V shed 0 bases and J shed 5 bases, with 4 bases lying between them. This CDR3 contains 12 residues. CDR1 and CDR2 (germline): SGHRS, YFSETQ. The CDR3 DNA reads TGCGCCAGCAGCTTGGACTTAGATACGCAGTATTTT. Translation gives CASSLDLDTQYF.

The V and J genes are TRBV28 and TRBJ1-3; tentative D call: TRBD1 (5 bases). The CDR3 totals 16 residues. Germline V gene lookup returns CDR1 MDHEN and CDR2 SYDVKM. V gave up 5 bases and J gave up 0 bases, with 14 bases separating them. CDR3 bases: TGTGCCAGCAGTCCACCTCAGGGATCCTCTGGAAACACCATATATTTT. As protein: CASSPPQGSSGNTIYF.

V and J are TRBV7-2 and TRBJ1-4, with D maybe TRBD1 (6 bases). Germline V gene sequence: CDR1 SGHTA, CDR2 FQGNSA. The length of the CDR3 is 14 residues. V was shortened by 8 bases and J by 0 bases, with 10 bases between the two germline ends. For the CDR3, the DNA is TGTGCCAGCCGGGACACTTCAACTAATGAAAAACTGTTTTTT. Protein sequence: CASRDTSTNEKLFF.

The rearrangement links TRBV5-1 to TRBJ2-2; D not certain. V lost 7 bases to trimming and J lost 5 bases, with 12 bases between them. The CDR3 runs to 13 residues. Germline V gene data show CDR1 as SGHRS and CDR2 as YFSETQ. The DNA of the CDR3 is TGCGCCAGCGGCAGTGAGAGGACCGGGGAGCTGTTTTTT. Amino acid sequence: CASGSERTGELFF.

Only a few counts were recorded for this clone. Written as DNA, the CDR3 is TGTGCCAGCTCGGCTGGACTAGCGGAGACCCAGTACTTC. This translates into CASSAGLAETQYF. The chain is built from TRBV18 and TRBJ2-5; the match to TRBD2 covers 9 bases. This CDR3 comprises 13 residues. Germline CDR1 reads KGHSH; CDR2 reads LQKENI. V lost 6 bases, J lost 5 bases, and 4 bases stayed unmatched. Combining the CDR3 with reference TRBV18 and TRBJ2-5 gives the whole variable domain NAGVMQNPRHLVRRRGQEARLRCSPMKGHSHVYWYRQLPEEGLKFMVYLQKENIIDESGMPKERFSAEFPKEGPSILRIQQVVRGDSAAYFCASSAGLAETQYFGPGTRLLVL.